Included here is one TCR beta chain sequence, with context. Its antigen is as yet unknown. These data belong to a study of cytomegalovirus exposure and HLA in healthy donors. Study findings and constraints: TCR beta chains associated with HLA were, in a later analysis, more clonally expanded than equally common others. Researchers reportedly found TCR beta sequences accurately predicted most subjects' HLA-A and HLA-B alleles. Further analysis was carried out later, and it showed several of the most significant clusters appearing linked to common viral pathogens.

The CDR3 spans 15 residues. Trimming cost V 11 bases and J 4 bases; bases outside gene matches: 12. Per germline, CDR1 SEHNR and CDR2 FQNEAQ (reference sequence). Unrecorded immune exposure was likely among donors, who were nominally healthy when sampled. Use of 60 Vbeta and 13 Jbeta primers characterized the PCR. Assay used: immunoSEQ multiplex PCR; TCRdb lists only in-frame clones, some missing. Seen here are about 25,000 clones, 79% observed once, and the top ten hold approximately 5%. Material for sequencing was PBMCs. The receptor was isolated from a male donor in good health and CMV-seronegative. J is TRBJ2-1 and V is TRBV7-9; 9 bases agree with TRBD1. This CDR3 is CAGGSGTGNYNEQFF. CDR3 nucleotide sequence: TGTGCCGGGGGATCCGGGACAGGGAATTACAATGAGCAGTTCTTC.